A selection of T cell receptor beta chains follows, all from one sample in a study of CD8+ T cells in alopecia areata. Some clones are missing from TCRdb's copy, which holds only in-frame ones; the method was immunoSEQ multiplex PCR. Of around 140,000 clones listed, roughly 52% are singletons. Sequenced here: CD8+ T cells sorted from blood, sampled at week 4, from a patient treated with tofacitinib. The source is a human donor with alopecia areata. The CDR3 runs from the conserved cysteine through the conserved F or W. Each record gives: CDR3 length, J gene, V gene, D gene, clone size, CDR3 protein, CDR3 DNA. A D gene is named only where the DNA matches it firmly. Only some rows state a clone size, as once, few, many or a class for expanded clones.

length: 15; J: TRBJ2-7; V: TRBV30; D: .; size: .; CDR3: CAWSLRGGDTYEQYF; DNA: TGTGCCTGGAGTTTAAGGGGGGGTGACACCTACGAGCAGTACTTC
length: 14; J: TRBJ2-7; V: TRBV27; D: .; size: .; CDR3: CAAGEASAPYEQYF; DNA: TGTGCCGCCGGAGAGGCGTCGGCCCCCTACGAGCAGTACTTC
length: 13; J: TRBJ2-7; V: TRBV27; D: .; size: .; CDR3: CATAQGGDYEQYF; DNA: TGTGCCACCGCGCAGGGTGGGGACTACGAGCAGTACTTC
length: 14; J: TRBJ2-7; V: TRBV12-5; D: TRBD1; size: .; CDR3: CASDRTGSLDEQYF; DNA: TGTGCTAGTGATAGGACAGGGAGTTTGGACGAGCAGTACTTC
length: 17; J: TRBJ1-2; V: TRBV5-6; D: .; size: .; CDR3: CASSLSGSTAPVGGYTF; DNA: TGTGCCAGCAGCTTGTCTGGGTCGACAGCCCCGGTGGGTGGCTACACCTTC
length: 12; J: TRBJ1-2; V: TRBV29-1; D: .; size: few; CDR3: CSVDVGDYGYTF; DNA: TGCAGCGTTGATGTCGGGGACTATGGCTACACCTTC
length: 12; J: TRBJ1-2; V: TRBV29-1; D: .; size: .; CDR3: CSVVDPDYGYTF; DNA: TGCAGCGTTGTAGATCCCGACTATGGCTACACCTTC
length: 13; J: TRBJ1-2; V: TRBV19; D: TRBD1; size: .; CDR3: CASSYRGSGGYTF; DNA: TGTGCCAGTAGTTACAGGGGAAGCGGTGGCTACACCTTC
length: 12; J: TRBJ2-1; V: TRBV27; D: .; size: .; CDR3: CASSLTDNEQFF; DNA: TGTGCCAGCAGTTTAACTGACAATGAGCAGTTCTTC
length: 14; J: TRBJ2-7; V: TRBV27; D: .; size: once; CDR3: CASSPRGPSYEQYF; DNA: TGTGCCAGCAGTCCCCGGGGGCCATCCTACGAGCAGTACTTC
length: 13; J: TRBJ2-3; V: TRBV6-5; D: TRBD2; size: once; CDR3: CASSLGGADTQYF; DNA: TGTGCCAGCTCCCTGGGGGGGGCAGATACGCAGTATTTT
length: 13; J: TRBJ2-7; V: TRBV29-1; D: .; size: .; CDR3: CSVGAGESYEQYF; DNA: TGCAGCGTTGGGGCAGGAGAATCCTACGAGCAGTACTTC
length: 13; J: TRBJ2-1; V: TRBV2; D: .; size: few; CDR3: CASSQTGSIAGFF; DNA: TGTGCCAGCAGCCAGACCGGGTCCATCGCGGGATTCTTC
length: 13; J: TRBJ2-7; V: TRBV27; D: .; size: .; CDR3: CASSLGWAYEQYF; DNA: TGTGCCAGCAGTTTAGGCTGGGCCTACGAGCAGTACTTC
length: 13; J: TRBJ2-3; V: TRBV29-1; D: .; size: .; CDR3: CSVDGDSTDTQYF; DNA: TGCAGCGTTGATGGGGATTCCACAGATACGCAGTATTTT
length: 15; J: TRBJ2-5; V: TRBV7-9; D: .; size: .; CDR3: CASSLAQGEQETQYF; DNA: TGTGCCAGCAGCTTAGCCCAGGGCGAACAAGAGACCCAGTACTTC
length: 17; J: TRBJ1-5; V: TRBV2; D: TRBD1; size: .; CDR3: CASSPKRDSVSNQPQHF; DNA: TGTGCCAGCAGTCCAAAGCGGGACAGTGTTAGCAATCAGCCCCAGCATTTT
length: 11; J: TRBJ1-1; V: TRBV30; D: .; size: few; CDR3: CAWSVGGEAFF; DNA: TGTGCCTGGAGTGTAGGTGGTGAAGCTTTCTTT
length: 14; J: TRBJ2-3; V: TRBV13; D: TRBD1; size: .; CDR3: CASSRTGVTDTQYF; DNA: TGTGCCAGCAGCCGGACAGGAGTCACAGATACGCAGTATTTT
length: 12; J: TRBJ1-2; V: TRBV5-6; D: .; size: once; CDR3: CASSLEGYGYTF; DNA: TGTGCCAGCAGCTTAGAGGGGTATGGCTACACCTTC
length: 13; J: TRBJ2-5; V: TRBV2; D: TRBD1; size: .; CDR3: CASRGDSQETQYF; DNA: TGTGCCAGCAGAGGGGACAGCCAAGAGACCCAGTACTTC
length: 12; J: TRBJ2-1; V: TRBV29-1; D: .; size: .; CDR3: CSVNGRVNEQFF; DNA: TGCAGCGTTAACGGGCGCGTAAATGAGCAGTTCTTC
length: 12; J: TRBJ2-5; V: TRBV29-1; D: TRBD1; size: few; CDR3: CSVEDRLGQGNF; DNA: TGCAGCGTTGAAGACCGTTTGGGACAGGGGAACTTC
length: 12; J: TRBJ2-7; V: TRBV7-9; D: .; size: .; CDR3: CASSKGAYEQYF; DNA: TGTGCCAGCAGCAAAGGAGCCTACGAGCAGTACTTC
length: 12; J: TRBJ1-4; V: TRBV4-2; D: .; size: .; CDR3: CASSHLSEKLFF; DNA: TGTGCCAGCAGCCACTTATCCGAAAAACTGTTTTTT
length: 15; J: TRBJ1-5; V: TRBV7-9; D: TRBD1; size: .; CDR3: CASSHGTASNQPQHF; DNA: TGTGCCAGCAGTCACGGGACAGCTAGCAATCAGCCCCAGCATTTT
length: 13; J: TRBJ1-1; V: TRBV11-2; D: .; size: few; CDR3: CASSPGTGWEAFF; DNA: TGTGCCAGCAGCCCCGGGACCGGCTGGGAAGCTTTCTTT
length: 16; J: TRBJ1-1; V: TRBV4-1; D: TRBD1; size: .; CDR3: CASSHTGGAGDTEAFF; DNA: TGCGCCAGCAGCCACACAGGGGGCGCGGGAGACACTGAAGCTTTCTTT
length: 12; J: TRBJ2-7; V: TRBV27; D: .; size: .; CDR3: CASSFGYYEQYF; DNA: TGTGCCAGCAGTTTCGGGTACTACGAGCAGTACTTC
length: 11; J: TRBJ2-5; V: TRBV5-6; D: .; size: .; CDR3: CASSFQETQYF; DNA: TGTGCCAGCAGCTTCCAAGAGACCCAGTACTTC
length: 13; J: TRBJ2-7; V: TRBV29-1; D: .; size: .; CDR3: CSVEDPILYEQYF; DNA: TGCAGCGTTGAAGATCCAATACTCTACGAGCAGTACTTC
length: 16; J: TRBJ1-5; V: TRBV10-3; D: TRBD1; size: few; CDR3: CAIFDPGQGADQPQHF; DNA: TGTGCCATCTTTGACCCGGGACAGGGGGCCGATCAGCCCCAGCATTTT
length: 15; J: TRBJ1-2; V: TRBV6-1; D: TRBD1; size: .; CDR3: CASSSRQGGDYGYTF; DNA: TGTGCCAGCAGTTCCCGACAGGGAGGAGACTATGGCTACACCTTC
length: 11; J: TRBJ2-7; V: TRBV19; D: .; size: .; CDR3: CASSISGEQYF; DNA: TGTGCCAGTAGTATCTCCGGGGAGCAGTACTTC
length: 12; J: TRBJ2-7; V: TRBV5-6; D: .; size: .; CDR3: CASQGSSYEQYF; DNA: TGTGCCAGCCAGGGGTCCTCCTACGAGCAGTACTTC
length: 14; J: TRBJ1-2; V: TRBV7-3; D: TRBD1; size: .; CDR3: CASSPGQGNYGYTF; DNA: TGTGCCAGCAGCCCGGGACAGGGAAACTATGGCTACACCTTC
length: 14; J: TRBJ2-4; V: TRBV9; D: .; size: .; CDR3: CASSVGDGGNIQYF; DNA: TGTGCCAGCAGCGTGGGGGACGGTGGGAACATTCAGTACTTC
length: 15; J: TRBJ2-1; V: TRBV5-6; D: TRBD1; size: few; CDR3: CASSSTGNSYNEQFF; DNA: TGTGCCAGCAGCTCGACAGGGAATTCCTACAATGAGCAGTTCTTC
length: 15; J: TRBJ2-2; V: TRBV2; D: TRBD2; size: .; CDR3: CASSSSGGAHGELFF; DNA: TGTGCCAGCAGCTCTAGCGGGGGGGCCCACGGGGAGCTGTTTTTT
length: 12; J: TRBJ1-1; V: TRBV30; D: .; size: .; CDR3: CAWSMMNTEAFF; DNA: TGTGCCTGGAGCATGATGAACACTGAAGCTTTCTTT
length: 14; J: TRBJ1-2; V: TRBV4-1; D: .; size: .; CDR3: CASSQVPGEYGYTF; DNA: TGCGCCAGCAGCCAAGTACCAGGGGAGTATGGCTACACCTTC
length: 15; J: TRBJ1-6; V: TRBV6-5; D: .; size: .; CDR3: CASSPQVRPGSPLHF; DNA: TGTGCCAGCAGCCCCCAGGTTCGGCCGGGTTCACCCCTCCACTTT